The source of this TCR beta chain is a study of regulatory T cells in long-lasting Graves disease. CDR3-region Arm-PCR and iRepertoire HTBI primers produced the TCR beta libraries. TCRdb fed the multiplex PCR reads into MiXCR, producing one record per CDR3 protein. The data hold fewer than 550,000 distinct CDR3 sequences, with about a fifth observed a single time. Time point here: persistent/refractory GD, antithyroid drugs over 5 years with positive TRAb. RNA extracted from PBMCs served as the sequencing template. Many counts were recorded for this clonotype. This CDR3 is built from 13 residues. V lost 10 bases to trimming and J lost 0 bases, with 12 bases between them. The germline V gene encodes CDR1 MNHNS and CDR2 SASEGT.

This specimen was peripheral blood mononuclear cells (PBMCs), taken when the disease was refractory, from a patient treated with antithyroid drugs. The chain has TRBV6-1 and TRBJ1-1; D uncertain. This receptor was identified in a female donor with Graves disease. The CDR3 DNA reads as TGTGCCACGGTGTGGACGGTGAACACTGAAGCTTTCTTT. Amino acids: CATVWTVNTEAFF.